These 8 T cell receptor beta chains came from one sample sequenced in a study of blood T cell repertoires in COVID-19 (TCRdb year 2020). Library preparation was by the immunoSEQ multiplex PCR assay. The immuneACCESS repertoire file appears here via TCRdb, limited to in-frame rearrangements. These files lack a portion of the clones; in checked studies, under half of the deficit traces to unresolved V genes, and the cause of the others is not known. This sample gives 300,000 or so clones in total; nearly 90% of them show up just once. Approximately 5% of the sample comes from the top ten. The sample comprised PBMCs or T cells enriched from blood (not recorded which). These receptors were collected from a young woman who had recovered from COVID-19.

Here the CDR3 DNA reads TGTGCCAGTAGCGCCTGGAGTGGGGGGGGAGGGCAGCCCCAGCATTTT. This codes for CASSAWSGGGGQPQHF. This chain links TRBV19 with TRBJ1-5; weak D call: TRBD1 (5 bases). The CDR3 is made up of 16 amino acids. V was pared by 6 bases and J by 7 bases, with 22 bases between. Germline CDR1 is LNHDA and CDR2 is SQIVND (reference sequence).

This clone has just a few counts. CDR3 sequence (DNA): TGTGCCTGGAGTGTAGTTGGGGGACAGGGCACCGGGGAGCTGTTTTTT. Translated: CAWSVVGGQGTGELFF. This chain joins TRBV30 and TRBJ2-2; 9 positions agree with TRBD1. In germline, CDR1 is GTSNPN, CDR2 SVGIG (reference sequence). Unmatched junction bases numbered 6, after V lost 0 bases and J lost 4 bases. The CDR3 contains 16 residues.

The chain links TRBV7-9 to TRBJ1-2; 9 nucleotides match TRBD1. The ends lost 1 base at V and 3 bases at J; junction bases unmatched: 3. The CDR3 spans 15 residues. Germline assignment: CDR1 SEHNR and CDR2 FQNEAQ (reference sequence). CDR3 region: CASSLDWTGDYGYTF. The CDR3 region has the DNA TGTGCCAGCAGCTTAGATTGGACAGGGGACTATGGCTACACCTTC.

The table lists this clone with a count of one. V gene TRBV11-3 combines with J gene TRBJ2-1; 12 bases fit TRBD2. The germline gives CDR1 SGHNT, CDR2 YENEEA. Trimming cost V 4 bases and J 13 bases; bases outside gene matches: 8. The CDR3 runs to 14 residues. DNA for the CDR3: TGTGCCAGCAGCTCACGACTAGCGGGGGATAGACAGTTCTTC. Translating it yields CASSSRLAGDRQFF.

V is TRBV11-3 and J is TRBJ2-5; TRBD2 matches 16 bases. The CDR3 is made up of 16 amino acids. V shed 5 bases and J 4 bases; nucleotides not matched to a gene: 4. Germline assignment: CDR1 SGHNT and CDR2 YENEEA. CDR3 protein: CASSIGTSGGAETQYF. In nucleotides, the CDR3 is TGTGCCAGCAGCATCGGGACTAGCGGGGGGGCAGAGACCCAGTACTTC.

As regards this clone: The sample holds other DNA sequences that translate to the same CDR3. This rearrangement joins TRBV5-1 to TRBJ2-1; D may be TRBD1 (6 bases). Germline V gene sequence: CDR1 SGHRS, CDR2 YFSETQ. CDR3 size: 14 residues. The germline V and J ends were trimmed by 0 bases and 7 bases, with 11 bases remaining between them. CDR3 in amino acids: CASSLDRVGNEQFF. Here the CDR3 DNA reads TGCGCCAGCAGCTTGGACAGGGTTGGAAATGAGCAGTTCTTC. Based on the CDR3 plus reference TRBV5-1 and TRBJ2-1, the full variable domain is KAGVTQTPRYLIKTRGQQVTLSCSPISGHRSVSWYQQTPGQGLQFLFEYFSETQRNKGNFPGRFSGRQFSNSRSEMNVSTLELGDSALYLCASSLDRVGNEQFFGPGTRLTVL.

This clone occurred a few times. The rearrangement links TRBV5-1 to TRBJ1-1, with D possibly TRBD1 on 6 matching bases. CDR1 is SGHRS, CDR2 YFSETQ, per germline. V shed 0 bases and J shed 8 bases, with 14 bases lying between them. CDR3 length: 14 amino acids. This CDR3 reads CASSLDGGSREAFF. CDR3 nucleotide sequence: TGCGCCAGCAGCTTGGATGGGGGCAGTCGGGAAGCTTTCTTT.

This sequence joins TRBV5-4 and TRBJ1-6; the match to TRBD1 covers 7 bases. Unmatched junction bases numbered 8, after V lost 4 bases and J lost 7 bases. The CDR3 has 15 residues. Looked up from germline, CDR1 is SGHNT and CDR2 is YYREEE (reference sequence). The CDR3 here is CASSPTGFDNSPLHF. Written as DNA, the CDR3 is TGTGCCAGCAGCCCGACAGGGTTTGACAATTCACCCCTCCACTTT.